This T cell receptor (beta chain) is drawn from a study of blood T cells in healthy people across ages. Study-level information: Per every two T cells, about one barcoded beta molecule was captured by template switching. Points from the study as a whole: Researchers report that TCR beta diversity correlated strongly with naive T cell percentage.

This clonotype turned up a few times. The antigen remains unidentified. The authors extracted at least 6 micrograms of total RNA per sample. Primed by a sample-barcoded 5' primer and a J-beta primer mix, a second PCR proceeded for 7 to 11 cycles. From the 5' RACE reads, TCRdb called clonotypes with MiXCR, one entry per CDR3 protein. The repertoire includes 1.5 million to 2 million distinct CDR3 sequences, around 48% of them detected once, and more than 2% sits in the top ten. The sequencing input was blood. The receptor was derived from a woman aged 40 to 49 in good health.

CDR3 coding DNA: TGTGCCAGCGGTGTCAGCGGGCGGGCCAACGTCCTGACTTTC. This sequence encodes CASGVSGRANVLTF. The rearrangement links TRBV6-2 or TRBV6-3 to TRBJ2-6, with D perhaps matching TRBD2 (6 bases). The ends were cut back, 8 bases at V and 5 bases at J, with 13 bases in the middle. Germline assignment: CDR1 MNHEY and CDR2 SVGEGT. The CDR3 loop spans 14 amino acids.